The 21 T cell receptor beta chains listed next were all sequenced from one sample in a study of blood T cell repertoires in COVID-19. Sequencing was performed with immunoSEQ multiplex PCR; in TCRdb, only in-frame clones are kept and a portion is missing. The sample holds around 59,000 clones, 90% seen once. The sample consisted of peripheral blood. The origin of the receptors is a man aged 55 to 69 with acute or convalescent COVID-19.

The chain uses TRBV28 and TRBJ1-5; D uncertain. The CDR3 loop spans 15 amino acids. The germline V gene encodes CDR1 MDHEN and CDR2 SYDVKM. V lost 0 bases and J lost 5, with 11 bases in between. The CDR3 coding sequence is TGTGCCAGCAGTTTATGGGCAGAGCGAGATCAGCCCCAGCATTTT. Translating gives CASSLWAERDQPQHF. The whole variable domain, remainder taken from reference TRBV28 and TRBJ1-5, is DVKVTQSSRYLVKRTGEKVFLECVQDMDHENMFWYRQDPGLGLRLIYFSYDVKMKEKGDIPEGYSVSREKKERFSLILESASTNQTSMYLCASSLWAERDQPQHFGDGTRLSIL.

The CDR3 reads CASSPGQGASRSPLHF. Here the CDR3 DNA reads TGCGCCAGCAGCCCGGGACAGGGAGCTTCACGGTCACCCCTCCACTTT. The rearrangement uses TRBV5-1 and TRBJ1-6, with TRBD1 identical over 9 bases. This CDR3 spans 16 amino acids. Unmatched junction bases numbered 12, after V lost 4 bases and J lost 10 bases. Looked up from germline, CDR1 is SGHRS and CDR2 is YFSETQ.

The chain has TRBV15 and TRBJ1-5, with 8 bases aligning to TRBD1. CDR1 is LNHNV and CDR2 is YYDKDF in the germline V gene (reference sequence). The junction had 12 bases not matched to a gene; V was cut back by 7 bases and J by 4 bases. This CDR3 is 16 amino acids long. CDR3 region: CATNNDRGRRNQPQHF. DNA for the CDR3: TGTGCCACCAACAATGACAGGGGCCGCAGGAATCAGCCCCAGCATTTT.

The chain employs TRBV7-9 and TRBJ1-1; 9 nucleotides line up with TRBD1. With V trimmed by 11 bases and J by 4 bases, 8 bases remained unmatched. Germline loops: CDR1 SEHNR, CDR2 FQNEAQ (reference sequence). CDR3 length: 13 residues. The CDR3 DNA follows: TGTGCCGTAATACAGGGGGCGGGCACTGAAGCTTTCTTT. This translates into CAVIQGAGTEAFF. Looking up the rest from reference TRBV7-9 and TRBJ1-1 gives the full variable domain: DTGVSQNPRHKITKRGQNVTFRCDPISEHNRLYWYRQTLGQGPEFLTYFQNEAQLEKSRLLSDRFSAERPKGSFSTLEIQRTEQGDSAMYLCAVIQGAGTEAFFGQGTRLTVV.

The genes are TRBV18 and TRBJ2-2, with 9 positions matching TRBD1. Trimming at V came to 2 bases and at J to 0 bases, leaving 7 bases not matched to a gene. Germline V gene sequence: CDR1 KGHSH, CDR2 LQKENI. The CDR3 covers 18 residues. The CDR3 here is CASSPRGDRDANTGELFF. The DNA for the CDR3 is TGTGCCAGCTCACCAAGGGGGGACAGGGATGCGAACACCGGGGAGCTGTTTTTT.

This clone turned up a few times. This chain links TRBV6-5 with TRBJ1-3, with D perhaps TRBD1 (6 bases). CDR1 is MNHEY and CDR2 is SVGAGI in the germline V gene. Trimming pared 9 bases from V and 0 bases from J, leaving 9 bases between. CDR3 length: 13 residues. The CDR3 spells CASRQVSGNTIYF. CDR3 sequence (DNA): TGTGCCAGTCGACAGGTCTCTGGAAACACCATATATTTT.

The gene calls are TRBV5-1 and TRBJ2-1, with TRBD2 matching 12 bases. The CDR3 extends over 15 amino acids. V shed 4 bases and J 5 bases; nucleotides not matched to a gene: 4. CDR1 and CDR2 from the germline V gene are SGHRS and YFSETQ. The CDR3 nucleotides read TGCGCCAGCAGCAACGGACTAGCGGGGAACAATGAGCAGTTCTTC. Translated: CASSNGLAGNNEQFF. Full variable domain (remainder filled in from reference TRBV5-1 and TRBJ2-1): KAGVTQTPRYLIKTRGQQVTLSCSPISGHRSVSWYQQTPGQGLQFLFEYFSETQRNKGNFPGRFSGRQFSNSRSEMNVSTLELGDSALYLCASSNGLAGNNEQFFGPGTRLTVL.

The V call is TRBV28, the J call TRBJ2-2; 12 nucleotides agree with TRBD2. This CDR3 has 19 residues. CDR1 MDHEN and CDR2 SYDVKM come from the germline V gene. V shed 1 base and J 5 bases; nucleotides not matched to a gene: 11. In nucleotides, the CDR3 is TGTGCCAGCAGTTTATCTATTGGCTTAGGGACTAGCGGGACCGGGGAGCTGTTTTTT. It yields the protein CASSLSIGLGTSGTGELFF.

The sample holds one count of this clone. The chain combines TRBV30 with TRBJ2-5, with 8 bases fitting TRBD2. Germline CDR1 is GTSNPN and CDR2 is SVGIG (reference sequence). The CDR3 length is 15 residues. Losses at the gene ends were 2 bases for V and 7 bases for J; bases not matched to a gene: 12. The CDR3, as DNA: TGTGCCTGGAGTAAATTAGCGGGAATGTCCGGGACCCAGTACTTC. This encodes CAWSKLAGMSGTQYF.

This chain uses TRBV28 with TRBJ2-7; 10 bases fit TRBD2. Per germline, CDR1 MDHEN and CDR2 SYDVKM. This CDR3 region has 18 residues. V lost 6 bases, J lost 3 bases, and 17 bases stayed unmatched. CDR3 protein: CASRLTSGIVKDLYEQYF. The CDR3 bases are TGTGCCAGCAGGTTAACTAGCGGGATTGTTAAAGACCTCTACGAGCAGTACTTC. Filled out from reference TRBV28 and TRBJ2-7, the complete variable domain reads DVKVTQSSRYLVKRTGEKVFLECVQDMDHENMFWYRQDPGLGLRLIYFSYDVKMKEKGDIPEGYSVSREKKERFSLILESASTNQTSMYLCASRLTSGIVKDLYEQYFGPGTRLTVT.

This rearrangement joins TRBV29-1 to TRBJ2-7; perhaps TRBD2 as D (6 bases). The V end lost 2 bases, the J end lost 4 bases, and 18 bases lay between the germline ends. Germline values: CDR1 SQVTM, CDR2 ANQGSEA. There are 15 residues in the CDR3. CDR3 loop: CSVEPWDSGGYEQYF. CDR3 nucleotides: TGCAGCGTTGAACCCTGGGATAGCGGTGGTTACGAGCAGTACTTC.

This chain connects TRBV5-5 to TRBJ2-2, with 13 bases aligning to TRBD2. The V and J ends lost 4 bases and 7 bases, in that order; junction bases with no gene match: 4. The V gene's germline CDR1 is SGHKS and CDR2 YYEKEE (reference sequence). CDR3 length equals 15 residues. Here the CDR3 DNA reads TGTGCCAGCAGCAGCGGACTAGCGGGAGTCGGGGAGCTGTTTTTT. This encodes CASSSGLAGVGELFF.

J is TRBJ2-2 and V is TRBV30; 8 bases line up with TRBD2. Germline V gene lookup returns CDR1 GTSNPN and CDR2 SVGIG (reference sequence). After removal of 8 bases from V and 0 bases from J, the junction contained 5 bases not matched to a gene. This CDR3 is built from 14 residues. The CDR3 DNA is TGTGCCCGAAGCGGGGGTACGAACACCGGGGAGCTGTTTTTT. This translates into CARSGGTNTGELFF.

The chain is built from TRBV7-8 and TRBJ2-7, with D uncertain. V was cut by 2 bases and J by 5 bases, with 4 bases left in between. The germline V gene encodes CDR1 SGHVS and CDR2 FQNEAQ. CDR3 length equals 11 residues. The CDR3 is CASSLRDEQYF. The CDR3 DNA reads TGTGCCAGCAGCTTACGAGACGAGCAGTACTTC.

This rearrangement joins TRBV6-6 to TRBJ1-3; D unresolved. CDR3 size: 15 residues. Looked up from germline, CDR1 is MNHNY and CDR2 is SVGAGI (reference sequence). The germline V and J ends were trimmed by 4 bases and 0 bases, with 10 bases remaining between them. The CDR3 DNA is TGTGCCAGCAGTTCCCCACAAGTCTCTGGAAACACCATATATTTT. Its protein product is CASSSPQVSGNTIYF.

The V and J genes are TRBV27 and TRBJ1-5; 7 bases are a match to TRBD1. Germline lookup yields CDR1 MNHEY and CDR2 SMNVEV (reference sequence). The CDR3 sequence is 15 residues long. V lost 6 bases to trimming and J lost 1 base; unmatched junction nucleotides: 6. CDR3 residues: CASSSGQPSNQPQHF. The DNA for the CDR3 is TGTGCCAGCAGCTCGGGACAGCCAAGCAATCAGCCCCAGCATTTT.

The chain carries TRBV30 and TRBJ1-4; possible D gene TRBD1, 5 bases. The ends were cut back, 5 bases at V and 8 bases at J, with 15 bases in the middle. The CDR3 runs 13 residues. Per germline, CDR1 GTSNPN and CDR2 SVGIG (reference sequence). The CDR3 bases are TGTGCCTGGGGGGGACTATCGAGGGAAAAACTGTTTTTT. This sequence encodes CAWGGLSREKLFF.

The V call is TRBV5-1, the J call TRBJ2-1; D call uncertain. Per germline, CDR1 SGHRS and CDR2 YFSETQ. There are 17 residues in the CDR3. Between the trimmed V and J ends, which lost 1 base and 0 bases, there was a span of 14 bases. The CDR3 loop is CASSLTVSSSSYNEQFF. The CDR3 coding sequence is TGCGCCAGCAGCTTGACCGTTAGTTCCTCCTCCTACAATGAGCAGTTCTTC.

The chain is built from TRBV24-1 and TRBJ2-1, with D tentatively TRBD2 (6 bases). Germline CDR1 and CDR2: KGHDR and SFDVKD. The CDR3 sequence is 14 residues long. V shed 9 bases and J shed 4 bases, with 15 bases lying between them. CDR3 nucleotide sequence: TGTGCCACCGCGAGGAGGGGAGGATACAATGAGCAGTTCTTC. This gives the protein CATARRGGYNEQFF.

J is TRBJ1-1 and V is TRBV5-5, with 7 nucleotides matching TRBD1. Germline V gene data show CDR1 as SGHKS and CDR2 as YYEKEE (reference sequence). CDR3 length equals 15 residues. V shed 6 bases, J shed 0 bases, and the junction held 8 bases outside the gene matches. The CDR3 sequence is CASTSDRRMNTEAFF. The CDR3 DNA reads TGTGCCAGCACCTCGGACAGGAGAATGAACACTGAAGCTTTCTTT.

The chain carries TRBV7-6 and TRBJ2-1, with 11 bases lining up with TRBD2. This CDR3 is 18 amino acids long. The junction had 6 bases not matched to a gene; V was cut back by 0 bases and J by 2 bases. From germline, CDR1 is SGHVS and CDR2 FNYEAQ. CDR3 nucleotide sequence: TGTGCCAGCAGCTTAGCCTTTACTAGCGGGGGCGCCTACAATGAGCAGTTCTTC. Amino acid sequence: CASSLAFTSGGAYNEQFF.